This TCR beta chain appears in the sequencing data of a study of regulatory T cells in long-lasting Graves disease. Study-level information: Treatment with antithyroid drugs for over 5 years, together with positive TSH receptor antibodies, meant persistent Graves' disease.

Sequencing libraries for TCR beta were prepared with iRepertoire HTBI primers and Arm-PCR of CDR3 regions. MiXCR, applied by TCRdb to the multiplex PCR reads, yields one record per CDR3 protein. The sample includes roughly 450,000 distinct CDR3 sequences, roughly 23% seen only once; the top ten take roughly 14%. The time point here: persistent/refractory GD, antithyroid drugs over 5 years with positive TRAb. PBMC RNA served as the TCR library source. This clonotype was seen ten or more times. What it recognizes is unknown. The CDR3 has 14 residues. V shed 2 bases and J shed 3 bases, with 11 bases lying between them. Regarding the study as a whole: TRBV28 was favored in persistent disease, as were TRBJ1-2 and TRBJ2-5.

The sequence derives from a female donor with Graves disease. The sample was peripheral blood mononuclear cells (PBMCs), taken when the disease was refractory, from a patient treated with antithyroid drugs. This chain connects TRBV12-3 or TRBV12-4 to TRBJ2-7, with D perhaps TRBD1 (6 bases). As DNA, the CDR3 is TGTGCCAGCAGTTTAAGGCAGGGGAACTACGAGCAGTACTTC. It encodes CASSLRQGNYEQYF.